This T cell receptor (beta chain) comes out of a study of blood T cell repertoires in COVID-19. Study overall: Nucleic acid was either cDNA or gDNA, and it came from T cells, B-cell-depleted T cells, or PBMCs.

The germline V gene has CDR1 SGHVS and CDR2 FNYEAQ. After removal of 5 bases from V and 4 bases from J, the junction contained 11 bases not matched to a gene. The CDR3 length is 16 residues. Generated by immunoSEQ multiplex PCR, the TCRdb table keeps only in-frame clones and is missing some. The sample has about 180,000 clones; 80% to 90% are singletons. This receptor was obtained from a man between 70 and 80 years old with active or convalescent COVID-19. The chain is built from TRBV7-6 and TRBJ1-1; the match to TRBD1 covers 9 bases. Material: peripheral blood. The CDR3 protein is CASSGRIGQGSTEAFF. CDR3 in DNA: TGTGCCAGCAGCGGGAGGATCGGACAGGGGAGCACTGAAGCTTTCTTT. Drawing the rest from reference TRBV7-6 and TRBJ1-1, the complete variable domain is GAGVSQSPRYKVTKRGQDVALRCDPISGHVSLYWYRQALGQGPEFLTYFNYEAQQDKSGLPNDRFSAERPEGSISTLTIQRTEQRDSAMYRCASSGRIGQGSTEAFFGQGTRLTVV.